A single sample gave rise to the 8 T cell receptor beta chains below, sequenced in a study of Graves' ophthalmopathy and Graves' hyperthyroidism (dated by TCRdb to between 2017 and 2018). Reads for this sample came from an Illumina HiSeq 2000. For repertoire sequencing, TCR beta CDR3 regions were amplified from RNA transcripts. HTBI primers and the Qiagen OneStep RT-PCR kit were used in a first-round RT-PCR, which was followed by a second-round multiplex PCR, size selection and purification. TCRdb's own reprocessing of the public reads used fastp at Q25 and MiXCR and kept productive beta chains. Rows with one shared CDR3 protein collapse into an entry with the most common genes and DNA. A total of around 1.1 million distinct CDR3 sequences appear in this sample, about 35% of them only once. 11% of the sample is taken by the ten largest. The specimen sequenced was peripheral blood or thyroid tissue (not recorded which). Receptors originate from an adult man with Graves' hyperthyroidism.

This clonotype has only a few counts. The chain couples TRBV7-2 to TRBJ1-6, with 7 bases fitting TRBD1. Trimming removed 5 bases from V and 0 bases from J; junction bases left unmatched: 19. Germline CDR1 and CDR2: SGHTA and FQGNSA. The CDR3 loop spans 21 amino acids. The CDR3: CASSHRQDRTPRSSYNSPLHF. The DNA for the CDR3 is TGTGCCAGCAGCCACAGACAGGACAGGACCCCTAGGAGCTCCTATAATTCACCCCTCCACTTT.

Remarks on this clonotype: Given the absence of the conserved phenylalanine or tryptophan at the CDR3 end, a read error is likely. It is unclear where the CDR3 begins or ends on the DNA, so no DNA is shown, and the CDR3 is as TCRdb lists it. V is TRBV15 and J is TRBJ2-6. Germline values: CDR1 LNHNV, CDR2 YYDKDF (reference sequence). The CDR3 comprises 11 residues, both ends counted. CDR3: CATSRGQLVTS.

The rearrangement joins TRBV7-9 to TRBJ1-1; 10 bases line up with TRBD1. V was pared by 6 bases and J by 1 base, with 11 bases of the junction left unmatched. Germline-derived CDR1 and CDR2 are SEHNR and FQNEAQ (reference sequence). The CDR3 is 17 amino acids. The CDR3 loop reads CASRATGGANGNTEAFF. The CDR3 region has the DNA TGTGCCAGCAGAGCGACAGGGGGCGCGAACGGGAACACTGAAGCTTTCTTT. Full variable domain (missing parts from reference TRBV7-9 and TRBJ1-1): DTGVSQNPRHKITKRGQNVTFRCDPISEHNRLYWYRQTLGQGPEFLTYFQNEAQLEKSRLLSDRFSAERPKGSFSTLEIQRTEQGDSAMYLCASRATGGANGNTEAFFGQGTRLTVV.

This clonotype was counted only a few times. The chain has TRBV5-1 and TRBJ1-4, with 7 bases that match TRBD1. The CDR3 contains 14 residues. Germline V gene lookup returns CDR1 SGHRS and CDR2 YFSETQ. The V gene end was trimmed by 4 bases and the J gene end by 5 bases; junction bases not matched to a gene: 5. The CDR3 protein is CASSPQGGNEKLFF. CDR3 DNA: TGCGCCAGCAGCCCCCAGGGGGGGAATGAAAAACTGTTTTTT.

This clonotype showed up many times. The J gene is TRBJ1-6, the V gene TRBV7-2; TRBD1 might be the D (6 bases). V was clipped by 6 bases and J by 4 bases, with 10 bases between them. The length of the CDR3 is 14 residues. Germline CDR1 is SGHTA and CDR2 is FQGNSA. CDR3 residues: CASRPQGYNSPLHF. DNA of the CDR3: TGTGCCAGCAGACCGCAGGGGTATAATTCACCCCTCCACTTT.

The chain has TRBV5-1 and TRBJ2-2; D uncertain. V lost 3 bases to trimming and J lost 8 bases, with 5 bases between them. Germline V gives CDR1 SGHRS, CDR2 YFSETQ. CDR3 size: 11 residues. CDR3 protein: CASSSEGELFF. The CDR3 nucleotides are TGCGCCAGCAGCTCCGAGGGGGAGCTGTTTTTT.

There are many counts of this clonotype. The J gene is TRBJ1-6, the V gene TRBV7-9, with D tentatively TRBD1 (5 bases). The CDR3 length is 13 residues. The germline gives CDR1 SEHNR, CDR2 FQNEAQ (reference sequence). Trimming removed 5 bases at V and 10 bases at J, with 12 bases between. CDR3 protein: CASSPERDSPLHF. The CDR3 nucleotides read TGTGCCAGCAGCCCAGAAAGGGACTCACCCCTCCACTTT.

Concerning this clonotype: This could be a read error, since a much larger clone is one nucleotide away. The chain has TRBV7-9 and TRBJ2-7, with 7 bases lining up with TRBD2. CDR3 length equals 16 residues. Germline V gene lookup returns CDR1 SEHNR and CDR2 FQNEAQ (reference sequence). CDR3 loop: CASGLQDSPGGYEQYF. CDR3 DNA: TGTGCCAGCGGCTTACAGGACTCACCGGGGGGCTACGAGCAGTACTTC.